This TCR beta chain derives from a study of shared clonotypes between healthy human individuals. Regarding the study as a whole: Among several donors, approximately 5.4% of naive CD4 clonotypes were found in common. Sequencing depth was a factor that was expected to affect clonotype sharing among donors.

Here immunoSEQ multiplex PCR was the method, and the copy in TCRdb shows in-frame clones only, minus some. The profile shows roughly 1,800,000 clones, about 95% of them singletons. Unmatched junction bases numbered 4, after V lost 3 bases and J lost 2 bases. CDR1 and CDR2 (germline): MGHRA, YSYEKL. This CDR3 comprises 15 residues. In the naive CD8 group, cells lacked CD45RO and were positively selected for CCR7, so terminally differentiated effector memory CD45RA+ cells were left out. Healthy and HIV-negative, the adult donors had no recent acute infections or vaccinations. Regarding this clone: The antigen remains undetermined.

The chain couples TRBV4-1 to TRBJ2-7; 10 positions match TRBD2. The clonotype originates from a man aged 18-30 years in good health. The sample consisted of naive CD8+ T cells sorted from blood. CDR3 residues: CASSHELAGPYEQYF. DNA of the CDR3: TGCGCCAGCAGCCACGAACTAGCGGGACCCTACGAGCAGTACTTC.